These 8 T cell receptor beta chains share one sample of origin, sequenced in a study of blood T cell repertoires in COVID-19. This table comes from immunoSEQ multiplex PCR, and its TCRdb copy is limited to in-frame clones, with some not included. The sample holds roughly 250,000 clones, 70% to 85% seen once. The source material was peripheral blood. The receptors come from a woman aged 40 to 50 with active or convalescent COVID-19.

The chain uses TRBV7-9 and TRBJ1-2, with no clear D. The CDR3 runs to 16 residues. The V gene lost 3 bases and the J gene lost 3 bases, with 17 bases spanning the gap. Germline values: CDR1 SEHNR, CDR2 FQNEAQ (reference sequence). CDR3 nucleotides: TGTGCCAGCAGCTTCAGATTGGGGAGAGAGGACTATGGCTACACCTTC. It codes for CASSFRLGREDYGYTF.

The V gene is TRBV6-9, the J gene TRBJ2-7, with 7 bases identical to TRBD1. Germline CDR1 reads MNHGY; CDR2 reads SVAAGI. The trim removed 2 bases at V and 3 bases at J, leaving 13 bases unmatched. This CDR3 region has 17 residues. CDR3 sequence (DNA): TGTGCCAGCAGTTATAAAACCCCCGGGGACAGACACTACGAGCAGTACGTC. Translated, it gives CASSYKTPGDRHYEQYV.

The rearrangement links TRBV6-5 to TRBJ2-1; perhaps TRBD1 as D (6 bases). With 6 bases removed from V and 0 bases from J, the gap between germline ends came to 9 bases. The CDR3 contains 14 residues. Germline assignment: CDR1 MNHEY and CDR2 SVGAGI. CDR3 sequence: CASSLQGSYNEQFF. The CDR3 DNA reads TGTGCCAGCAGCCTACAGGGCTCCTACAATGAGCAGTTCTTC.

CDR3 region: CASSSPAGGAMGYTF. The CDR3 DNA reads as TGCGCCAGCAGCTCACCGGCAGGGGGCGCGATGGGCTACACCTTC. The chain has TRBV4-1 and TRBJ1-2; 8 bases fit TRBD1. Germline trimming cut 5 bases from V and 8 bases from J; bases unmatched to any gene: 13. Germline values: CDR1 MGHRA, CDR2 YSYEKL. The CDR3 length is 15 residues.

This clone was seen once. V usage is TRBV11-2 and J usage is TRBJ2-7, with D perhaps matching TRBD1 (8 bases). The CDR3 consists of 14 residues. CDR1 and CDR2 from the germline V gene are SGHAT and FQNNGV. Trimming pared 5 bases from V and 3 bases from J, leaving 14 bases between. CDR3 protein: CASSHRGGIYEQYV. In DNA form, the CDR3 reads TGTGCCAGCAGCCACAGGGGGGGGATCTACGAGCAGTACGTC.

This rearrangement joins TRBV5-1 to TRBJ2-2; 9 bases are shared with TRBD2. The germline gives CDR1 SGHRS, CDR2 YFSETQ. V was pared by 2 bases and J by 2 bases, with 4 bases of the junction left unmatched. This CDR3 region has 16 residues. The CDR3: CASSFGTSLNTGELFF. Here the CDR3 DNA reads TGCGCCAGCAGCTTCGGGACTAGCCTTAACACCGGGGAGCTGTTTTTT.

The chain has TRBV5-1 and TRBJ1-2; 8 bases match TRBD1. This CDR3 region has 15 residues. V lost 2 bases, J lost 2 bases, and 5 bases stayed unmatched. From germline, CDR1 is SGHRS and CDR2 YFSETQ. CDR3 sequence: CASSLGQGPNYGYTF. The CDR3 bases are TGCGCCAGCAGCTTAGGACAGGGCCCCAACTATGGCTACACCTTC.

The chain uses TRBV29-1 and TRBJ1-1; no firm D call. V was trimmed by 7 bases and J by 1 base, leaving 13 bases between them. The CDR3 is 13 amino acids. The germline V gene has CDR1 SQVTM and CDR2 ANQGSEA. CDR3 amino acids: CSAPGGQNTEAFF. The CDR3 DNA sequence: TGCAGCGCGCCCGGCGGCCAGAACACTGAAGCTTTCTTT.